A selection of T cell receptor beta chains follows, all from one sample in a study of glioma-infiltrating T cells after dendritic cell vaccination. Sequencing used immunoSEQ multiplex PCR; TCRdb keeps in-frame clones, though not all of them. The sample holds under 100,000 clones; over 85% are singletons and the top ten take approximately 3.2%. The specimen was blood, collected before dendritic cell vaccination. Receptor source: a human donor with glioblastoma. CDR3s include the opening cysteine and the closing phenylalanine or tryptophan. The order of the fields is CDR3 DNA, CDR3 protein, V gene, J gene, clone size, D gene. The D gene is left open where the match is weak. Where a row states a size, it is once, few, many or the class of an expanded clone; other rows omit it.

DNA: TGTGCCAGCAGCCTAGCGGGAGGGCCAACAAATGAGCAGTTCTTC; CDR3: CASSLAGGPTNEQFF; V: TRBV7-9; J: TRBJ2-1; size: .; D: TRBD2
DNA: TGCGCCAGCAGCTTGAGTAGCGGGAGTGGAACCGGGGAGCTGTTTTTT; CDR3: CASSLSSGSGTGELFF; V: TRBV5-1; J: TRBJ2-2; size: once; D: TRBD2
DNA: TGTGCCAGCTCTGGGACTAGCGCGGCTAAGCAGTACTTC; CDR3: CASSGTSAAKQYF; V: TRBV6-5; J: TRBJ2-7; size: .; D: TRBD2
DNA: TGTGCCAGCCTCGGGACACGGGACGGGGAGCTGTTTTTT; CDR3: CASLGTRDGELFF; V: TRBV6-1; J: TRBJ2-2; size: .; D: .
DNA: TGCGCCAGCAGCTTGGCCGGGACTAGCGCAGAGACCCAGTACTTC; CDR3: CASSLAGTSAETQYF; V: TRBV5-1; J: TRBJ2-5; size: .; D: TRBD2
DNA: TGTGCCAGTAGTGTCACAGGGGCCGACACTGAAGCTTTCTTT; CDR3: CASSVTGADTEAFF; V: TRBV19; J: TRBJ1-1; size: .; D: TRBD1
DNA: TGCGCCATCCGGGGACAGACAGCAGACACCGGGGAGCTGTTTTTT; CDR3: CAIRGQTADTGELFF; V: TRBV10-2; J: TRBJ2-2; size: once; D: TRBD1
DNA: TGTGCCAGCAGCCATCAAGAGACCCAGTACTTC; CDR3: CASSHQETQYF; V: TRBV7-6; J: TRBJ2-5; size: .; D: .
DNA: TGTGCCAGCTCAGAGACAGGGTCGGGTGAGACCCAGTACTTC; CDR3: CASSETGSGETQYF; V: TRBV6-1; J: TRBJ2-5; size: .; D: TRBD1
DNA: TGTGCCAGCAGTGCTGGAGGACTAGCGGGAGAGGGGTATTTT; CDR3: CASSAGGLAGEGYF; V: TRBV6-1; J: TRBJ2-3; size: .; D: TRBD2
DNA: TGTGCCAGCAGCTTATATCTTAGGACTAGCGGGAGTACCAATGAGCAGTTCTTC; CDR3: CASSLYLRTSGSTNEQFF; V: TRBV7-9; J: TRBJ2-1; size: .; D: TRBD2
DNA: TGCGCCAGCAGCTTGGGACAGACAGGGGGCTACGAGCAGTACTTC; CDR3: CASSLGQTGGYEQYF; V: TRBV5-1; J: TRBJ2-7; size: .; D: TRBD1
DNA: TGCAGCGTTGAAGTCGGCCTAGCCGCGTACTTC; CDR3: CSVEVGLAAYF; V: TRBV29-1; J: TRBJ2-5; size: .; D: .
DNA: TGTGCCAGCAGGGACAGGACCTCTGGAAACACCATATATTTT; CDR3: CASRDRTSGNTIYF; V: TRBV2; J: TRBJ1-3; size: few; D: TRBD1
DNA: TGTGCCAGCAGCTGGGGACAGGGGGGCCCCCTCTATGGCTACACCTTC; CDR3: CASSWGQGGPLYGYTF; V: TRBV9; J: TRBJ1-2; size: .; D: TRBD1
DNA: TGTGCCAGCAGTCCTTCCAAGAGCTATGGCTACACCTTC; CDR3: CASSPSKSYGYTF; V: TRBV7-8; J: TRBJ1-2; size: .; D: .
DNA: TGTGCCAGTAGTATAGATATCCTAGCGGGGGGAAATGAGCAGTTCTTC; CDR3: CASSIDILAGGNEQFF; V: TRBV19; J: TRBJ2-1; size: .; D: TRBD2
DNA: TGTGCCAGCAGCCGCGCAGCGGACAATGAGCAGTTCTTC; CDR3: CASSRAADNEQFF; V: TRBV6-5; J: TRBJ2-1; size: .; D: .
DNA: TGTGCCAGCAGCTCACAGGATCACTGGGGAGAGCAGTTCTTC; CDR3: CASSSQDHWGEQFF; V: TRBV7-6; J: TRBJ2-1; size: once; D: .
DNA: TGTGCCTGGGGAAGGACAGTTCTCTCCTACGAGCAGTACTTC; CDR3: CAWGRTVLSYEQYF; V: TRBV30; J: TRBJ2-7; size: .; D: .
DNA: TGTGCCAGCACCTTTAACAGGGGGGGTTCACCCCTCCACTTT; CDR3: CASTFNRGGSPLHF; V: TRBV6-5; J: TRBJ1-6; size: .; D: TRBD1
DNA: TGTGCCAGAAGCTTGGGTCTAGCGGGAGTCTACGAGCAGTACTTC; CDR3: CARSLGLAGVYEQYF; V: TRBV5-3; J: TRBJ2-7; size: .; D: TRBD2
DNA: TGTGCCAGCAGGTCGGCGGGGCCGGGGAACACCGGGGAGCTGTTTTTT; CDR3: CASRSAGPGNTGELFF; V: TRBV2; J: TRBJ2-2; size: .; D: .
DNA: TGTGCCAGTAGTACCCAGGGATCTGGAAACACCATATATTTT; CDR3: CASSTQGSGNTIYF; V: TRBV19; J: TRBJ1-3; size: .; D: .
DNA: TGCAGCGTTGAAGCCTACTCCATACAGGGCTACGAGCAGTACTTC; CDR3: CSVEAYSIQGYEQYF; V: TRBV29-1; J: TRBJ2-7; size: .; D: .
DNA: TGTGCCAGCAGCCTCGGACAGGTTAGCGCTGGAAACACCATATATTTT; CDR3: CASSLGQVSAGNTIYF; V: TRBV7-3; J: TRBJ1-3; size: .; D: TRBD1
DNA: TGTGCCAGCAGCCTGACAGGGGTGGGTGAGCAGTACTTC; CDR3: CASSLTGVGEQYF; V: TRBV6-5; J: TRBJ2-7; size: once; D: TRBD1
DNA: TGCGCCAGCAGCCATCCGGGACAGGCGCTTGGGTCTGGAAACACCATATATTTT; CDR3: CASSHPGQALGSGNTIYF; V: TRBV4-1; J: TRBJ1-3; size: .; D: TRBD1
DNA: TGCGCCAGCAGTGAGTCGATAGGGACAGACAACACTGAAGCTTTCTTT; CDR3: CASSESIGTDNTEAFF; V: TRBV10-1; J: TRBJ1-1; size: .; D: TRBD1
DNA: TGTGCCAGCTCACCAGGGGGGGCCGGCACTGAAGCTTTCTTT; CDR3: CASSPGGAGTEAFF; V: TRBV18; J: TRBJ1-1; size: .; D: .
DNA: TGTGCCAGCAGCCAGGACAGGGGCTATGGCTACACCTTC; CDR3: CASSQDRGYGYTF; V: TRBV7-9; J: TRBJ1-2; size: .; D: TRBD1
DNA: TGTGCCATCAGGGATACAGGGGGCGCTCGGGGTGGTGGGGCCAACGTCCTGACTTTC; CDR3: CAIRDTGGARGGGANVLTF; V: TRBV10-3; J: TRBJ2-6; size: .; D: TRBD1
DNA: TGTGCCATCAGTTCTACATCCGGACAGGGGATTTCCTACGAGCAGTACTTC; CDR3: CAISSTSGQGISYEQYF; V: TRBV10-3; J: TRBJ2-7; size: .; D: TRBD1
DNA: TGTGCCAGCAGGTCGGGGACTGTCTCCTACAATGAGCAGTTCTTC; CDR3: CASRSGTVSYNEQFF; V: TRBV27; J: TRBJ2-1; size: .; D: .
DNA: TGTGCCAGCAGCGCACTGGGAGCAGGGGGTAGTGCAGATACGCAGTATTTT; CDR3: CASSALGAGGSADTQYF; V: TRBV5-6; J: TRBJ2-3; size: .; D: TRBD1
DNA: TGTGCCAGCAGCTCCTGGACGCGGGGGGAGCAGTACTTC; CDR3: CASSSWTRGEQYF; V: TRBV11-2; J: TRBJ2-7; size: .; D: TRBD2